The 31 T cell receptor beta chains given below trace back to one sample, sequenced in a study of spatial heterogeneity in lung cancer. One entry per CDR3 protein, called by TCRdb with MiXCR from the 5' RACE reads. The sample contains roughly 4,300 distinct CDR3 sequences, over 9% of which appear only once. Time point in this sample: sample taken at primary tumor resection. The input material, whole RNA from tumor, nontumor lung or frozen PBMC, was sequenced unsorted. Here the sequenced sample was PBMCs, taken at surgery. These receptor sequences come from a male donor with early-stage non-small cell lung cancer.

This clonotype showed up many times. The chain has TRBV5-4 and TRBJ2-3, with 15 nucleotides matching TRBD2. The CDR3 contains 17 residues. CDR1 and CDR2 from the germline V gene are SGHNT and YYREEE (reference sequence). J gave up 5 bases and V 0 bases, and 4 bases lay outside the gene matches. CDR3 nucleotide sequence: TGTGCCAGCAGCTTGGGGACTAGCGGGGGGGCAGGAGATACGCAGTATTTT. Amino acid sequence: CASSLGTSGGAGDTQYF. Drawing the rest from reference TRBV5-4 and TRBJ2-3, the complete variable domain is ETGVTQSPTHLIKTRGQQVTLRCSSQSGHNTVSWYQQALGQGPQFIFQYYREEENGRGNFPPRFSGLQFPNYSSELNVNALELDDSALYLCASSLGTSGGAGDTQYFGPGTRLTVL.

By share of the sample, this clonotype is large. V is TRBV4-1 and J is TRBJ2-1, with D perhaps matching TRBD2 (5 bases). V lost 4 bases and J lost 5, with 21 bases in between. This CDR3 has 17 residues. The V gene's germline CDR1 is MGHRA and CDR2 YSYEKL. The CDR3 DNA reads as TGCGCCAGCAGCCCGTACGAGGGTTCGACTTGGGACAATGAGCAGTTCTTC. It codes for CASSPYEGSTWDNEQFF.

This clonotype has at least ten counts. V gene TRBV13 combines with J gene TRBJ2-1, with TRBD1 matching over 7 bases. The trim removed 3 bases at V and 2 bases at J, leaving 4 bases unmatched. Germline CDR1 is PRHDT and CDR2 is FYEKMQ (reference sequence). This CDR3 is built from 15 residues. The DNA of the CDR3 is TGTGCCAGCAGCTTTGGGGACAGCACCTACAATGAGCAGTTCTTC. It yields the protein CASSFGDSTYNEQFF.

This clonotype was detected many times. The CDR3 coding sequence is TGTGCCAGCAGCTTGCCACAGGGGGCAGGTGAAAAACTGTTTTTT. Its translation: CASSLPQGAGEKLFF. The chain uses TRBV5-4 and TRBJ1-4; 9 bases are shared with TRBD1. Germline lookup yields CDR1 SGHNT and CDR2 YYREEE (reference sequence). With V trimmed by 1 base and J by 7 bases, 5 bases remained unmatched. The CDR3 totals 15 residues.

This clonotype was found many times. The chain couples TRBV10-3 to TRBJ1-5, with TRBD1 as a possible D gene (5 bases). Trimming stripped 6 bases from V and 2 bases from J, with 11 bases between. The CDR3 has 14 residues. CDR1 is ENHRY and CDR2 is SYGVKD in the germline V gene. CDR3 in amino acids: CAISEQAGNQPQHF. CDR3 coding DNA: TGTGCCATCAGCGAACAGGCCGGCAATCAGCCCCAGCATTTT.

This clonotype is medium-sized within its sample. The chain is built from TRBV27 and TRBJ2-2; D is unclear. The CDR3 spans 15 residues. CDR1 MNHEY and CDR2 SMNVEV come from the germline V gene (reference sequence). V gave up 2 bases and J gave up 3 bases, with 10 bases separating them. CDR3 loop: CASSLIRLDTGELFF. For the CDR3, the DNA is TGTGCCAGCAGTTTAATACGTTTGGACACCGGGGAGCTGTTTTTT.

In this sample, this clonotype turned up many times. The rearrangement joins TRBV10-1 to TRBJ2-3; the D gene is possibly TRBD1 (5 bases). Looked up from germline, CDR1 is WNHNN and CDR2 is SYGVQD (reference sequence). The CDR3 runs to 14 residues. V shed 6 bases and J shed 2 bases, with 12 bases lying between them. CDR3 nucleotide sequence: TGCGCCAGCAGAAACAGGAGATTCACAGATACGCAGTATTTT. Translated, it gives CASRNRRFTDTQYF.

This clonotype was seen at least ten times. J is TRBJ2-2 and V is TRBV27; unclear D gene. Trimming stripped 2 bases from V and 1 base from J, with 11 bases between. The germline V gene encodes CDR1 MNHEY and CDR2 SMNVEV (reference sequence). CDR3 length: 16 residues. The CDR3 reads CASSLLSHLNTGELFF. In nucleotides, the CDR3 is TGTGCCAGCAGTTTACTGAGTCATCTGAACACCGGGGAGCTGTTTTTT.

This clonotype was seen only a few times. The gene calls are TRBV7-8 and TRBJ2-1; weak D call: TRBD2 (5 bases). This CDR3 spans 15 amino acids. V was shortened by 2 bases and J by 0 bases, with 8 bases between the two germline ends. The germline V gene encodes CDR1 SGHVS and CDR2 FQNEAQ. Here the CDR3 DNA reads TGTGCCAGCAGCTTATTTGGGAGCTCCTACAATGAGCAGTTCTTC. Protein: CASSLFGSSYNEQFF.

The chain joins TRBV7-8 to TRBJ2-3; no definite D call. This CDR3 contains 13 residues. The germline CDR1 and CDR2 sequences are SGHVS and FQNEAQ. Trimming took off 1 base at V and 8 bases at J, with 10 bases between the two ends. CDR3 in amino acids: CASSLGASVTQYF. The CDR3 DNA reads TGTGCCAGCAGCTTAGGGGCGTCAGTTACGCAGTATTTT.

V gene TRBV24-1 combines with J gene TRBJ2-1, with TRBD2 as a possible D gene (5 bases). Per germline, CDR1 KGHDR and CDR2 SFDVKD. With 0 bases removed from V and 0 bases from J, the gap between germline ends came to 14 bases. The CDR3 has 18 amino acids. The CDR3 spells CATSDLSVQRSSYNEQFF. The CDR3 DNA follows: TGTGCCACCAGTGATTTGTCGGTTCAGCGGAGCTCCTACAATGAGCAGTTCTTC.

The rearrangement links TRBV3-1 to TRBJ2-5; D uncertain. This CDR3 is built from 16 residues. Germline-derived CDR1 and CDR2 are LGHDT and YNNKEL (reference sequence). Trimming removed 4 bases at V and 0 bases at J, with 15 bases between. The CDR3 loop reads CASSPSPRFYQETQYF. Written as DNA, the CDR3 is TGTGCCAGCAGCCCGAGTCCTCGCTTTTACCAAGAGACCCAGTACTTC.

This clonotype occurred many times. This sequence joins TRBV5-1 and TRBJ1-3; TRBD1 matches at 9 bases. The germline gives CDR1 SGHRS, CDR2 YFSETQ. This CDR3 region has 15 residues. J was trimmed by 3 bases and V by 4 bases; bases with no gene match: 5. The CDR3 DNA reads TGCGCCAGCAGCGTCGGGACAGGGTTTGGAAACACCATATATTTT. Protein product: CASSVGTGFGNTIYF.

This rearrangement joins TRBV7-9 to TRBJ1-2; tentative D call: TRBD1 (6 bases). Per the germline V gene, CDR1 is SEHNR and CDR2 is FQNEAQ (reference sequence). The ends were cut back, 5 bases at V and 3 bases at J, with 13 bases in the middle. The CDR3 consists of 14 residues. The CDR3: CASSPGAGDYGYTF. Written as DNA, the CDR3 is TGTGCCAGCAGCCCCGGGGCAGGGGACTATGGCTACACCTTC.

This clonotype occurred many times. The rearrangement joins TRBV2 to TRBJ2-3; D call uncertain. CDR1 and CDR2 from the germline V gene are SNHLY and FYNNEI. V gave up 2 bases and J gave up 4 bases, with 4 bases separating them. This CDR3 is built from 12 residues. CDR3 region: CASSEWPDTQYF. Written as DNA, the CDR3 is TGTGCCAGCAGTGAATGGCCAGATACGCAGTATTTT. The whole variable domain, remainder taken from reference TRBV2 and TRBJ2-3, is EPEVTQTPSHQVTQMGQEVILRCVPISNHLYFYWYRQILGQKVEFLVSFYNNEISEKSEIFDDQFSVERPDGSNFTLKIRSTKLEDSAMYFCASSEWPDTQYFGPGTRLTVL.

A few counts support this clonotype. The rearrangement uses TRBV11-1 and TRBJ1-1; D possibly corresponds to TRBD1 (5 bases). The CDR3 consists of 13 residues. Trimming took 3 bases from V and 4 from J, leaving 9 bases between them. The germline V gene encodes CDR1 SGHAT and CDR2 FQDESV (reference sequence). Here the CDR3 reads CASSFRDGTEAFF. The DNA for the CDR3 is TGTGCCAGCAGCTTTCGGGACGGCACTGAAGCTTTCTTT.

This clonotype is classed as medium-sized (0.01 to 0.1%). This chain connects TRBV5-6 to TRBJ2-7; TRBD2 matches at 8 bases. The CDR3 spans 17 residues. Germline assignment: CDR1 SGHDT and CDR2 YYEEEE. J was trimmed by 2 bases and V by 0 bases; bases with no gene match: 10. Written as DNA, the CDR3 is TGTGCCAGCAGCTTGGGGGGAGCTAGCGGGTCGGCCTACGAGCAGTACTTC. Translating gives CASSLGGASGSAYEQYF.

The V call is TRBV3-1, the J call TRBJ2-7; 7 positions match TRBD1. In germline, CDR1 is LGHDT, CDR2 YNNKEL (reference sequence). Trimming removed 1 base from V and 7 bases from J; junction bases left unmatched: 7. The CDR3 loop spans 14 amino acids. The CDR3 bases are TGTGCCAGCAGCCAAGGAGGGGGCGCGGGTGAGCAGTACTTC. Translation: CASSQGGGAGEQYF.

The genes are TRBV6-1 and TRBJ2-7; possibly TRBD1 or TRBD2 for D (5 bases each). The CDR3 is 14 amino acids. Trimming cost V 6 bases and J 3 bases, with 15 bases left between them. Germline lookup yields CDR1 MNHNS and CDR2 SASEGT. CDR3 amino acids: CASRAGVGVYEQYF. Here the CDR3 DNA reads TGTGCCAGCAGAGCCGGCGTGGGGGTCTACGAGCAGTACTTC.

This rearrangement joins TRBV13 to TRBJ2-3, with 8 bases matching TRBD2. The CDR3 loop spans 16 amino acids. V lost 4 bases to trimming and J lost 2 bases; unmatched junction nucleotides: 8. The germline V gene encodes CDR1 PRHDT and CDR2 FYEKMQ (reference sequence). The CDR3 here is CASSSLAGTDTDTQYF. In DNA form, the CDR3 reads TGTGCCAGCAGCTCCTTAGCGGGGACGGACACAGATACGCAGTATTTT. The full variable domain, in which reference TRBV13 and TRBJ2-3 provide the parts outside the CDR3, is AAGVIQSPRHLIKEKRETATLKCYPIPRHDTVYWYQQGPGQDPQFLISFYEKMQSDKGSIPDRFSAQQFSDYHSELNMSSLELGDSALYFCASSSLAGTDTDTQYFGPGTRLTVL.

Ten or more counts support this clonotype. The J gene is TRBJ1-1, the V gene TRBV12-3 or TRBV12-4, with D hard to call. V was shortened by 5 bases and J by 4 bases, with 11 bases between the two germline ends. The CDR3 spans 13 residues. Written as DNA, the CDR3 is TGTGCCAGCAGTGTAATGGAGGGCACTGAAGCTTTCTTT. It translates to CASSVMEGTEAFF.

By share, this clonotype ranks as medium-sized. This chain connects TRBV7-2 to TRBJ2-2, with D hard to call. The CDR3 consists of 16 residues. The germline V gene has CDR1 SGHTA and CDR2 FQGNSA. V dropped 3 bases and J dropped 7 bases, with 18 bases sitting between them. The CDR3 bases are TGTGCCAGCAGCTTTCCCCCACCGGTCGTCGGCGGGGAGCTGTTTTTT. Its protein is CASSFPPPVVGGELFF.

This sequence joins TRBV6-1 and TRBJ2-7; TRBD2 matches at 12 bases. Germline V gives CDR1 MNHNS, CDR2 SASEGT. The CDR3 has 15 residues. J lost 4 bases, V lost 7 bases, and 8 bases had no gene match. This CDR3 reads CASIGLAGKGYEQYF. The DNA of the CDR3 is TGTGCCAGCATTGGACTAGCGGGGAAAGGTTACGAGCAGTACTTC.

This clonotype ranks as medium-sized (0.01 to 0.1%). The V and J genes are TRBV7-3 and TRBJ2-3, with D possibly TRBD2 on 6 matching bases. The CDR3 contains 15 residues. Trimming stripped 2 bases from V and 1 base from J, with 10 bases between. Germline V lookup: CDR1 SGHTA, CDR2 FQGTGA. The CDR3 sequence: CASSLAGFGTDTQYF. The CDR3 region has the DNA TGTGCCAGCAGCTTAGCGGGGTTTGGCACAGATACGCAGTATTTT.

The table lists this clonotype with a few counts. The chain carries TRBV11-3 and TRBJ1-3; 7 bases map to TRBD1. Germline V lookup: CDR1 SGHNT, CDR2 YENEEA. This CDR3 has 16 amino acids. Germline trimming cut 5 bases from V and 4 bases from J; bases unmatched to any gene: 11. In DNA, the CDR3 is TGTGCCAGCAGCGCCTTGGGCAGGGGGACAGGAAACACCATATATTTT. Translating it yields CASSALGRGTGNTIYF.

This clonotype was found many times. J is TRBJ2-3 and V is TRBV29-1; 9 bases match TRBD1. Germline V gene sequence: CDR1 SQVTM, CDR2 ANQGSEA. The CDR3 is 14 residues long. After removal of 4 bases from V and 6 bases from J, the junction contained 8 bases not matched to a gene. The DNA for the CDR3 is TGCAGCGTTGTAACAGGGGGCAGGTCGGATACGCAGTATTTT. Translating gives CSVVTGGRSDTQYF.

V usage is TRBV4-1 and J usage is TRBJ2-2; D is uncertain. CDR3 length: 16 amino acids. Trimming removed 2 bases at V and 1 base at J, with 11 bases between. Germline CDR1 reads MGHRA; CDR2 reads YSYEKL. The chain's CDR3 is CASSQPVRKNTGELFF. The CDR3 DNA reads as TGCGCCAGCAGCCAACCCGTCCGGAAGAACACCGGGGAGCTGTTTTTT.

This clonotype came up many times. Here the CDR3 DNA reads TGTGCCAGCAGTTGGGGCGGGACAGAGTACGAGCAGTACTTC. Its translation: CASSWGGTEYEQYF. The chain combines TRBV6-5 with TRBJ2-7; tentative D call: TRBD1 (7 bases). The CDR3 totals 14 residues. Trimming shortened V by 4 bases and J by 4 bases, and 14 bases separated the two germline ends. Germline V gene data show CDR1 as MNHEY and CDR2 as SVGAGI.

At least ten counts were recorded for this clonotype. The rearrangement joins TRBV29-1 to TRBJ2-2; D might be TRBD2 (6 bases). V lost 2 bases and J 0 bases, leaving 10 bases between the germline ends. The CDR3 loop spans 15 amino acids. Germline V CDR1 and CDR2: SQVTM, ANQGSEA. In DNA form, the CDR3 reads TGCAGCGTTGAAACGGGGGACGCGAACACCGGGGAGCTGTTTTTT. Its protein is CSVETGDANTGELFF.

This clonotype has ten or more counts. V gene TRBV19 combines with J gene TRBJ2-1; D gene unclear. The CDR3 contains 14 residues. V lost 4 bases and J 5 bases, leaving 12 bases between the germline ends. CDR1 is LNHDA, CDR2 SQIVND, per germline (reference sequence). In DNA form, the CDR3 reads TGTGCCAGTAGTACGAAGGCCATACACAATGAGCAGTTCTTC. It is translated as CASSTKAIHNEQFF.

This clonotype ranks as medium-sized. The gene calls are TRBV12-3 or TRBV12-4 and TRBJ1-1, with D tentatively TRBD1 (6 bases). V was cut by 0 bases and J by 1 base, with 9 bases left in between. This CDR3 is built from 15 residues. As DNA, the CDR3 is TGTGCCAGCAGTTTAGCCCCGACAGGGAACACTGAAGCTTTCTTT. It is translated as CASSLAPTGNTEAFF.